The 20 T cell receptor beta chains below come from one sample, sequenced in a study of CD8 T cells in ankylosing spondylitis (dated by TCRdb to 2015 to 2018). Paper-wide results and their limitations: A TCR beta motif made up of several highly homologous amino acid variants appeared to be characteristic of blood from ankylosing spondylitis patients.

Their antigens remain unidentified. The library was made by 5' RACE. The sequencer was an Illumina HiSeq 2500. TCRdb passed the public sequencing reads through fastp at Q25 and MiXCR, retaining productive beta sequences. Each CDR3 protein appears once, grouped with its most common genes and DNA. This sample is represented by approximately 540,000 distinct CDR3 sequences; roughly 13% of them were singletons. About 6.5% of the sample rests with the top ten. Sequences were obtained from blood, either unsorted or a sorted T cell fraction (not recorded which). These receptors all stem from a male donor with ankylosing spondylitis.

The rearrangement uses TRBV27 and TRBJ2-7; D possibly uses TRBD1 or TRBD2 (5 bases each). This CDR3 has 15 residues. The V gene's germline CDR1 is MNHEY and CDR2 SMNVEV (reference sequence). Trimming removed 2 bases from V and 2 bases from J, with 13 bases in between. Here the CDR3 DNA reads TGTGCCAGCAGTTTAAGGGACGGAGGAACCTACGAGCAGTACTTC. It codes for CASSLRDGGTYEQYF.

The chain is built from TRBV9 and TRBJ2-2; D gene uncertain. V gave up 3 bases and J gave up 4 bases, with 13 bases separating them. This CDR3 comprises 15 residues. CDR1 and CDR2 from the germline V gene are SGDLS and YYNGEE. The CDR3 nucleotides are TGTGCCAGCAGCGGCCAGTCATCCGCCACCGGGGAGCTGTTTTTT. Amino acid sequence: CASSGQSSATGELFF.

CDR3 DNA sequence: TGTGCCAGCAGCCCCGGGGGAGGGCCTTATACGCAGTATTTT. Translated, it gives CASSPGGGPYTQYF. This chain uses TRBV28 with TRBJ2-3; 7 nucleotides line up with TRBD2. V dropped 6 bases and J dropped 7; count of bases not matched to a gene: 10. The CDR3 is 14 residues long. Germline V gene lookup returns CDR1 MDHEN and CDR2 SYDVKM.

As regards this clonotype: Being one base from a much bigger clone, this may be a read error. The gene calls are TRBV24-1 and TRBJ2-1; 10 bases fit TRBD1. This CDR3 is 16 amino acids long. Germline V gene lookup returns CDR1 KGHDR and CDR2 SFDVKD. The CDR3 protein is CATSDYGTGAYIEQFF. The CDR3 DNA reads as TGTGCCACCAGTGACTATGGGACAGGGGCCTACATTGAGCAGTTCTTC.

A few counts support this clonotype. The rearrangement uses TRBV6-5 and TRBJ1-4; D gene unclear. V lost 4 bases and J 8 bases, leaving 11 bases between the germline ends. This CDR3 spans 13 amino acids. The germline V gene encodes CDR1 MNHEY and CDR2 SVGAGI. This CDR3 is CASSSRTGEKLFF. CDR3 bases: TGTGCCAGCAGTTCACGCACTGGGGAAAAACTGTTTTTT.

This clonotype was observed at least ten times. The chain employs TRBV18 and TRBJ1-1; perhaps TRBD1 as D (5 bases). This CDR3 region has 14 residues. Germline V gene sequence: CDR1 KGHSH, CDR2 LQKENI. With 6 bases removed from V and 0 bases from J, the gap between germline ends came to 11 bases. This CDR3 reads CASSDMGVNTEAFF. The CDR3 DNA is TGTGCCAGCTCTGACATGGGGGTGAACACTGAAGCTTTCTTT.

In DNA form, the CDR3 reads TGTGCCACCAGCAGAGTTACGGGACTAGCCCAAATCACAGATACGCAGTATTTT. Its translation is CATSRVTGLAQITDTQYF. J is TRBJ2-3 and V is TRBV15, with 9 bases matching TRBD2. V trimming: 1 base; J trimming: 2 bases; junction bases outside the gene matches: 10. CDR1 is LNHNV, CDR2 YYDKDF, per germline (reference sequence). The CDR3 spans 18 residues.

The chain uses TRBV5-1 and TRBJ1-2; tentative D call: TRBD1 (5 bases). This CDR3 has 15 residues. V lost 2 bases and J lost 2, with 13 bases in between. CDR1 is SGHRS and CDR2 is YFSETQ in the germline V gene. The CDR3 reads CASSFDEGRNYGYTF. The DNA of the CDR3 is TGCGCCAGCAGCTTCGACGAGGGACGGAACTATGGCTACACCTTC.

This clonotype was detected only a few times. This chain connects TRBV12-3 or TRBV12-4 to TRBJ2-7, with a tentative D call TRBD1 (5 bases). Trimming left V 2 bases short and J 9 bases short, with 23 bases between. This CDR3 comprises 16 residues. The DNA for the CDR3 is TGTGCCAGCAGTTTATCTCCAACAGGAGCCTCGAACGGGCAGTACTTC. This codes for CASSLSPTGASNGQYF.

Many counts were recorded for this clonotype. The chain has TRBV29-1 and TRBJ2-3; 8 bases are a match to TRBD2. The germline gives CDR1 SQVTM, CDR2 ANQGSEA. CDR3 length equals 13 residues. With 1 base clipped from V and 6 bases from J, the junction kept 3 bases outside the gene matches. CDR3 region: CSVEGAGADTQYF. The CDR3 nucleotides are TGCAGCGTTGAAGGAGCGGGGGCGGATACGCAGTATTTT.

V is TRBV7-9 and J is TRBJ2-6; D ambiguous. V gave up 5 bases and J gave up 2 bases, with 10 bases separating them. Germline CDR1 is SEHNR and CDR2 is FQNEAQ (reference sequence). The CDR3 is 15 residues long. CDR3 nucleotides: TGTGCCAGCAGCAAAGCAGGAGCTGGGGCCAACGTCCTGACTTTC. Its protein is CASSKAGAGANVLTF.

This clonotype was seen many times. The rearrangement links TRBV12-3 or TRBV12-4 to TRBJ2-6; a possible D gene is TRBD2 (6 bases). The CDR3 consists of 18 residues. Trimming cost V 6 bases and J 1 base, with 19 bases left between them. The DNA for the CDR3 is TGTGCCAGCAGCACCCGTGGGACTTCCTTGTCTGGGGCCAACGTCCTGACTTTC. It yields the protein CASSTRGTSLSGANVLTF.

This clonotype was picked up many times. V gene TRBV24-1 combines with J gene TRBJ2-1; 10 nucleotides line up with TRBD2. The CDR3 spans 17 residues. The V gene's germline CDR1 is KGHDR and CDR2 SFDVKD. V shed 3 bases, J shed 6 bases, and the junction held 10 bases outside the gene matches. The CDR3 bases are TGTGCCACCAGTGATCCCCGGGGTAGCGGGAGGTTCAATGAGCAGTTCTTC. Its protein product is CATSDPRGSGRFNEQFF.

The rearrangement uses TRBV20-1 and TRBJ2-1, with 7 bases aligning to TRBD2. The CDR3 runs to 17 residues. V shed 6 bases, J shed 4 bases, and the junction held 18 bases outside the gene matches. The V gene's germline CDR1 is DFQATT and CDR2 SNEGSKA (reference sequence). CDR3 sequence reads: CSARRGDDHYGYNEQFF. The CDR3 nucleotides read TGCAGTGCGAGACGGGGGGACGACCATTACGGATACAATGAGCAGTTCTTC.

The V call is TRBV20-1, the J call TRBJ1-3; D is unclear. This CDR3 is built from 14 residues. V gave up 0 bases and J gave up 6 bases, with 12 bases separating them. Germline CDR1 is DFQATT and CDR2 is SNEGSKA (reference sequence). CDR3 region: CSARDTQRTNTIYF. CDR3 DNA sequence: TGCAGTGCTAGAGATACCCAGAGAACAAACACCATATATTTT.

This chain joins TRBV12-3 or TRBV12-4 and TRBJ1-2; possibly TRBD1 for D (5 bases). CDR3 length: 14 residues. V was pared by 1 base and J by 4 bases, with 10 bases between. CDR3 residues: CASSLGGFSYGYTF. CDR3 DNA: TGTGCCAGCAGTTTAGGGGGCTTCAGCTATGGCTACACCTTC.

This sequence joins TRBV4-2 and TRBJ2-1; 10 bases map to TRBD2. The V segment lost 2 bases and the J segment 4 bases; nucleotides outside the gene matches: 2. Germline V gene sequence: CDR1 LGHNA, CDR2 YNFKEQ. The CDR3 spans 15 residues. The CDR3 protein is CASSQSGREYNEQFF. Written as DNA, the CDR3 is TGTGCCAGCAGCCAAAGCGGGAGGGAATACAATGAGCAGTTCTTC.

This clonotype was observed at least ten times. J is TRBJ2-1 and V is TRBV11-2; 10 bases match TRBD2. This CDR3 is built from 20 residues. Germline-derived CDR1 and CDR2 are SGHAT and FQNNGV. The J segment lost 4 bases and the V segment lost 5 bases, leaving 20 bases of the junction unmatched. CDR3 protein: CASSPEGRLLAGGPYNEQFF. The CDR3 nucleotides are TGTGCCAGCAGCCCAGAGGGCAGACTCTTAGCGGGAGGTCCTTACAATGAGCAGTTCTTC.

J is TRBJ1-1 and V is TRBV9, with a weak D call TRBD1 (5 bases). CDR1 is SGDLS, CDR2 YYNGEE, per germline. Deletions cut 3 bases from V and 3 bases from J, with 9 bases between. The CDR3 runs to 13 residues. The CDR3 sequence: CASSGGMHTEAFF. CDR3 sequence (DNA): TGTGCCAGCAGCGGGGGGATGCACACTGAAGCTTTCTTT.

This clonotype was detected ten times or more. The V gene is TRBV12-3 or TRBV12-4, the J gene TRBJ1-2; perhaps TRBD1 as D (5 bases). The CDR3 length is 13 residues. The germline V and J ends were trimmed by 6 bases and 8 bases, with 16 bases remaining between them. CDR3 sequence (DNA): TGTGCCAGCAGCCCCGGGACCCTGCGGGGCTACACCTTC. Protein: CASSPGTLRGYTF.